Below, 14 T cell receptor beta chains from the same sample are listed, as sequenced in a study of vaccination and CD4 T cells after COVID-19. The sample's treatment: approximately nine-day PBMC culture with coronavirus spike peptide pools or control peptides (ViraFEST assay). These receptors lack a known antigen. Sequencing of DNA taken from cultured CD4+ T cells relied on the Oncomine TCR Beta short-read assay. TCRdb redid the calling of the PCR reads with MiXCR, one entry per CDR3 protein. The sample shows over 8,000 distinct CDR3 sequences, around 55% of them seen only once. Specimen: CD4+ T cells from blood, cultured in vitro. The source is a human donor who had recovered from COVID-19.

The rearrangement uses TRBV20-1 and TRBJ1-6; D may be TRBD1 (6 bases). Trimming cost V 0 bases and J 14 bases, with 11 bases left between them. Germline-derived CDR1 and CDR2 are DFQATT and SNEGSKA (reference sequence). The CDR3 spans 12 residues. In DNA form, the CDR3 reads TGCAGTGCTAGAGAGGGACACTTAGCCCTCCACTTT. It encodes CSAREGHLALHF.

The V call is TRBV20-1, the J call TRBJ2-3, with D possibly being TRBD2 (7 bases). Per germline, CDR1 DFQATT and CDR2 SNEGSKA (reference sequence). This CDR3 has 15 amino acids. The germline V and J ends were trimmed by 5 bases and 6 bases, with 21 bases remaining between them. CDR3 nucleotide sequence: TGCAGTGCTCAAAAGGGGGGGGGGCGTGTTGATACGCAGTATTTT. It yields the protein CSAQKGGGRVDTQYF.

V usage is TRBV20-1 and J usage is TRBJ1-1; tentatively, D is TRBD1 (5 bases). This CDR3 region has 13 residues. Germline CDR1 DFQATT, CDR2 SNEGSKA (reference sequence). V was shortened by 4 bases and J by 0 bases, with 9 bases between the two germline ends. The chain's CDR3 is CSATAGLNTEAFF. The CDR3 DNA is TGCAGTGCTACGGCAGGGCTGAACACTGAAGCTTTCTTT.

V usage is TRBV6-1 and J usage is TRBJ1-2, with D perhaps matching TRBD1 (6 bases). V was shortened by 6 bases and J by 4 bases, with 15 bases between the two germline ends. The CDR3 extends over 14 amino acids. Germline CDR1 and CDR2: MNHNS and SASEGT. CDR3 sequence: CASSPDRQGYGYTF. Here the CDR3 DNA reads TGTGCCAGCAGCCCCGACAGGCAAGGCTATGGCTACACCTTC.

The rearrangement links TRBV7-2 to TRBJ2-7, with D possibly matching TRBD1 (5 bases). The CDR3 covers 15 residues. The germline gives CDR1 SGHTA, CDR2 FQGNSA. Trimming took 2 bases from V and 5 from J, leaving 16 bases between them. The CDR3 region is CASSLQGLVKDEQYF. As DNA, the CDR3 is TGTGCCAGCAGCTTACAGGGTCTCGTGAAGGACGAGCAGTACTTC.

This clonotype is a singleton in its sample. V usage is TRBV7-2 and J usage is TRBJ2-3, with a tentative D call TRBD2 (5 bases). Germline V gives CDR1 SGHTA, CDR2 FQGNSA. Between the trimmed V and J ends, which lost 5 bases and 2 bases, there was a span of 11 bases. The length of the CDR3 is 14 residues. The CDR3 spells CASSTGGPTDTQYF. CDR3 sequence (DNA): TGTGCCAGCAGCACGGGCGGGCCCACAGATACGCAGTATTTT.

This chain joins TRBV19 and TRBJ1-5, with 9 bases lining up with TRBD1. The CDR3 spans 13 residues. Germline V gene sequence: CDR1 LNHDA, CDR2 SQIVND (reference sequence). Unmatched junction bases numbered 5, after V lost 8 bases and J lost 6 bases. CDR3 sequence: CASSDRGGQPQHF. The CDR3 nucleotides are TGTGCCAGTTCGGACAGGGGTGGTCAGCCCCAGCATTTT.

The chain employs TRBV6-2 or TRBV6-3 and TRBJ2-7, with D unresolved. Germline V gene lookup returns CDR1 MNHEY and CDR2 SVGEGT. The germline V and J ends were trimmed by 6 bases and 0 bases, with 15 bases remaining between them. The CDR3 spans 15 residues. The CDR3 here is CASRRQVGSSYEQYF. CDR3 bases: TGTGCCAGCAGGCGACAAGTTGGGTCCTCCTACGAGCAGTACTTC.

V gene TRBV6-1 combines with J gene TRBJ1-1; D might be TRBD1 (5 bases). Germline V gives CDR1 MNHNS, CDR2 SASEGT. Between the trimmed V and J ends, which lost 3 bases and 8 bases, there was a span of 19 bases. The CDR3 runs to 15 residues. CDR3 nucleotides: TGTGCCAGCAGTGAGCAATCACAGGTGGGGAGGGAAGCTTTCTTT. This gives the protein CASSEQSQVGREAFF.

The chain uses TRBV11-2 and TRBJ2-7; a possible D gene is TRBD1 (6 bases). Germline CDR1 reads SGHAT; CDR2 reads FQNNGV. Trimming left V 5 bases short and J 0 bases short, with 14 bases between. The CDR3 length is 15 residues. The CDR3 here is CASSRNRDNSYEQYF. As DNA, the CDR3 is TGTGCCAGCAGCCGGAACCGGGACAACTCCTACGAGCAGTACTTC.

The rearrangement uses TRBV12-3 or TRBV12-4 and TRBJ2-7; 7 bases are a match to TRBD1. With V trimmed by 6 bases and J by 0 bases, 5 bases remained unmatched. The CDR3 length is 14 residues. The CDR3 sequence is CASRSRDSSYEQYF. The DNA of the CDR3 is TGTGCCAGCAGGAGCCGGGACAGCTCCTACGAGCAGTACTTC.

This clonotype occurred a few times. The chain uses TRBV7-8 and TRBJ1-2; no firm D call. V gave up 0 bases and J gave up 4 bases, with 18 bases separating them. Germline CDR1 and CDR2: SGHVS and FQNEAQ. The CDR3 sequence is 17 residues long. CDR3 region: CASSLASGNGIGYGYTF. The CDR3 coding sequence is TGTGCCAGCAGCTTAGCGTCAGGAAACGGGATCGGCTATGGCTACACCTTC.

This clonotype has only one observation. The V gene is TRBV11-3, the J gene TRBJ1-4; possibly TRBD1 for D (6 bases). This CDR3 contains 15 residues. Germline CDR1 reads SGHNT; CDR2 reads YENEEA. V was shortened by 10 bases and J by 6 bases, with 21 bases between the two germline ends. In DNA form, the CDR3 reads TGTGCCAATACATCAGGGGTAGGTCTTCATGAAAAACTGTTTTTT. Residues: CANTSGVGLHEKLFF.

The chain carries TRBV7-2 and TRBJ1-1; D call uncertain. Trimming removed 0 bases at V and 1 base at J, with 9 bases between. The CDR3 covers 15 residues. The germline gives CDR1 SGHTA, CDR2 FQGNSA. This CDR3 reads CASSLAPVPNTEAFF. CDR3 nucleotides: TGTGCCAGCAGCTTAGCGCCAGTCCCGAACACTGAAGCTTTCTTT.